This T cell receptor beta chain comes out of a study of cytomegalovirus exposure and HLA in healthy donors. Background on the study: Earlier results showed 117 million unique TCR beta sequences derived from about 179 million T cells. Study observations and caveats: According to the study, roughly 180 TCR beta chains were cytomegalovirus-associated.

Notes on this clone: Its specificity is not known.

At the time of sampling, donors were nominally healthy, though unrecorded immune exposures were likely. The PCR contained 60 Vbeta and 13 Jbeta primers. The assay was immunoSEQ multiplex PCR, and TCRdb's table has in-frame clones only and misses some. The table lists 170,000 or so clones, 75% to 85% of them singletons, with 0.65% in the top ten. This clonotype was obtained from a boy younger than 18 in good health and CMV-seronegative. The sequenced sample consisted of PBMCs.

The CDR3 protein is CASRITSTGSSYEQYF. The CDR3 region has the DNA TGTGCCAGTAGGATAACCTCGACAGGGTCCTCCTACGAGCAGTACTTC. The gene calls are TRBV19 and TRBJ2-7; 7 bases match TRBD1. This CDR3 is 16 amino acids long. The germline gives CDR1 LNHDA, CDR2 SQIVND (reference sequence). J lost 0 bases, V lost 6 bases, and 11 bases had no gene match.